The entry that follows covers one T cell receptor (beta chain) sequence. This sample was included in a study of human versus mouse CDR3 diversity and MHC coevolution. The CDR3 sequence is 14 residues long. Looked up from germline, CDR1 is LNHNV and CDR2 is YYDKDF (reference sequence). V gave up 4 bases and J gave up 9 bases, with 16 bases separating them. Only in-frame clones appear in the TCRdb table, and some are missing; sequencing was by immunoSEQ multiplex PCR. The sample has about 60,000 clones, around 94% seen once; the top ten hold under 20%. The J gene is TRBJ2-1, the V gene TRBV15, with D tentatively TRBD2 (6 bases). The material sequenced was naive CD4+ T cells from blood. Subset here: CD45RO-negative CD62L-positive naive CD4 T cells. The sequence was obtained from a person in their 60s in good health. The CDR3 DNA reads TGTGCCACCAGCATATATAGCAGGCGGGGTGAGCAGTTCTTC. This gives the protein CATSIYSRRGEQFF.